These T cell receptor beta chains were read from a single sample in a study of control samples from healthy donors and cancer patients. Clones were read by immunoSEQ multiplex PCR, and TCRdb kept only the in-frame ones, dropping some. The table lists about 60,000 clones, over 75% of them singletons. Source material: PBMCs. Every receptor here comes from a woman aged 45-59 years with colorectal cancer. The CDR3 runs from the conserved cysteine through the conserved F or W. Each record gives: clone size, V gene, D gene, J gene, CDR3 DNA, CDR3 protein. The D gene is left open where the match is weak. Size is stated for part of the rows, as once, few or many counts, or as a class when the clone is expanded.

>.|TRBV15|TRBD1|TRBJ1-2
TGTGCCACCAGCGAAACCGGACAGGACTATGGCTACACCTTC
CATSETGQDYGYTF
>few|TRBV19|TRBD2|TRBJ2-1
TGTGCCAGTAGTATAGTAGACTGGCAGCGGACTAGCGGCCCTTACAATGAGCAGTTCTTC
CASSIVDWQRTSGPYNEQFF
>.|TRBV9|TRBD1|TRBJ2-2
TGTGCCAGCACTCCAGGGGGCCACAACACCGGGGAGCTGTTTTTT
CASTPGGHNTGELFF
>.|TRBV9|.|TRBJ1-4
TGTGCCAGCAGCGCCGCGGGGGTCTCTGAAAAACTGTTTTTT
CASSAAGVSEKLFF
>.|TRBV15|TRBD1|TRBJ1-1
TGTGCCACCAGCAGGACCAGGGACAGGGCTGAAGCTTTCTTT
CATSRTRDRAEAFF
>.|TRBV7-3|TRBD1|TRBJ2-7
TGTGCCAGCAGCCCCACGGACAGGGGAGGCGAGCAGTACTTC
CASSPTDRGGEQYF
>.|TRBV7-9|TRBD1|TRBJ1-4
TGTGCCAGCAGTCCGACAGGGATAGGGGAAAAACTGTTTTTT
CASSPTGIGEKLFF
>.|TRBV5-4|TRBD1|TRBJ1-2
TGTGCCAGCAGCCGACAGGGGTTGGAGTATGGCTACACCTTC
CASSRQGLEYGYTF
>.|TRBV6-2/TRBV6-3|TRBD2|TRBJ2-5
TGTGCCAGCAGTTATTTCGGACTAGCGGGGGGCGGAGAAGAGACCCAGTACTTC
CASSYFGLAGGGEETQYF
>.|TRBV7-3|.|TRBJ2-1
TGTGCCAGCAGCCCGGGCATAGGGCACAATGAGCAGTTCTTC
CASSPGIGHNEQFF
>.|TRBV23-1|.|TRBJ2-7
TGCGCCAGCAGTCAGCATGGATGCAGGCCCCCATACGAGCAGTACTTC
CASSQHGCRPPYEQYF
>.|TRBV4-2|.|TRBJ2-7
TGTGCCAGCAGCCAAGAGAACGGAGGATACTACGAGCAGTACTTC
CASSQENGGYYEQYF
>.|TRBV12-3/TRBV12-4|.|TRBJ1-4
TGTGCCAGTACCGTCGAAGCGGGGGAAAAACTGTTTTTT
CASTVEAGEKLFF
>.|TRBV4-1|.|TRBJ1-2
TGCGCCAGCAGCCCCCGAGAGAGGACTCAAGCTAACTATGGCTACACCTTC
CASSPRERTQANYGYTF
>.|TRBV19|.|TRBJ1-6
TGTGCCACCGGGGGGATACCAGGGGCGAATAATTCACCCCTCCACTTT
CATGGIPGANNSPLHF
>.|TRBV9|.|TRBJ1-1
TGTGCCAGCAGCGCTCAGGCAGCGACTGAAGCTTTCTTT
CASSAQAATEAFF
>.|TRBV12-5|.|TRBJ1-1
TGTGCTAGTGGTTTGGTTTCCAACACTGAAGCTTTCTTT
CASGLVSNTEAFF
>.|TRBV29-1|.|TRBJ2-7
TGCAGCGTTGTTAGCGGATCCTACGAGCAGTACTTC
CSVVSGSYEQYF
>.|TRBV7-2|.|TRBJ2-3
TGTGCCAGCAGCGCGCGTCCCCTAAGCACAGATACGCAGTATTTT
CASSARPLSTDTQYF
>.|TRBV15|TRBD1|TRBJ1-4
TGTGCCACCAGGTTGGACAGGGCGAGGGGTAATGAAAAACTGTTTTTT
CATRLDRARGNEKLFF
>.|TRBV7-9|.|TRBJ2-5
TGTGCCAGCACAGGACAAGGGTTAGGGGAGACCCAGTACTTC
CASTGQGLGETQYF
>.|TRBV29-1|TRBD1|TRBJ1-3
TGCAGCGTGGGGGACAGGGTTGGAAACACCATATATTTT
CSVGDRVGNTIYF
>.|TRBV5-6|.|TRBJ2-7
TGTGCCAGCAGCTATGGGTCTCAGCAGTACTTC
CASSYGSQQYF
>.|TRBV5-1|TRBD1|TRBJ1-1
TGCGCCAGCAGCCGTTCGACAGGGAGGGCTGAAGCTTTCTTT
CASSRSTGRAEAFF
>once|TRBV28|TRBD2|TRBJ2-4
TGTGCCAGCAGCTCTCCGGAGGCTAGCGGGTCGGATTGCGACTTC
CASSSPEASGSDCDF
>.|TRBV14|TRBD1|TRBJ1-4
TGTGCCAGCAGCCAACCCGGACAGGGAGATGAAAAACTGTTTTTT
CASSQPGQGDEKLFF
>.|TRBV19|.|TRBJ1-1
TGTGCCAGTAGTATAGGACACAGGACTGAAGCTTTCTTT
CASSIGHRTEAFF
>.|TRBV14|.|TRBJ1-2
TGTGCCAGCAGCCCAACGGGACGGACGGTCACTTGGATTTATGGCTACACCTTC
CASSPTGRTVTWIYGYTF
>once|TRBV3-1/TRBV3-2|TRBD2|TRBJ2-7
TGTGCCAGCAGCCCGACTAGCGGGAGCGCGGGGGCCTACGAGCAGTACTTC
CASSPTSGSAGAYEQYF
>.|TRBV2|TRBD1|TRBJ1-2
TGTGCCACTCGTAGGACAGGATTAGGGCCTGGCTACACCTTC
CATRRTGLGPGYTF
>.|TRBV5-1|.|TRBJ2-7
TGCGCCAGCAGGTCCGACAGCATGTCCTACGAGCAGTACTTC
CASRSDSMSYEQYF
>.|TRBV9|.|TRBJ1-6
TGTGCCAGCAGCGTAGGGGTACAGGGTAATTCACCCCTCCACTTT
CASSVGVQGNSPLHF
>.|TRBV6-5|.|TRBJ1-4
TGTGCCACCCGACGGGGAGGCAATGAAAAACTGTTTTTT
CATRRGGNEKLFF
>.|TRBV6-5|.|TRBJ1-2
TGTGCCAGCAGTCCCCCTGGCAACGGTTTCTCTGGCTACACCTTC
CASSPPGNGFSGYTF
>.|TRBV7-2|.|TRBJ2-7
TGTGCCAGCAGGCGGGACCTAGGGGTCTATGGGCAGTACTTC
CASRRDLGVYGQYF
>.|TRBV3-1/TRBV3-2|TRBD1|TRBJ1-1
TGTGCCAGCAGCCGGGATGGGACAGGGGCTGAAGCTTTCTTT
CASSRDGTGAEAFF
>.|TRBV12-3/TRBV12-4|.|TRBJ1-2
TGTGCCAGCAGTTTGTCGGGGGTGGGGGGCTACACCTTC
CASSLSGVGGYTF
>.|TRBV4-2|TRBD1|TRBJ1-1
TGTGCCAGCAGCCAGGGACAGGGAGGGAACACTGAAGCTTTCTTT
CASSQGQGGNTEAFF
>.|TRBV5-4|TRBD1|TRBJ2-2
TGTGCCAGCAGCCCCGCCCAACAGGGGGTCACCGGGGAGCTGTTTTTT
CASSPAQQGVTGELFF
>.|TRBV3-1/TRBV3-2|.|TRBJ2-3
TGTGCCAGCAGCCAAGACTCCCTGCCTACTAGCACAGATACGCAGTATTTT
CASSQDSLPTSTDTQYF
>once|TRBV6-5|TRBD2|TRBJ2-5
TGTGCCAGCAGGGGGACTACTCAAGAGACCCAGTACTTC
CASRGTTQETQYF
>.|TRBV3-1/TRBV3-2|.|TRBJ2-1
TGTGCCAGCAGCCAAGTGACTCCTATGGATGAGCAGTTCTTC
CASSQVTPMDEQFF
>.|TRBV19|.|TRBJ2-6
TGTGCCAGTAGTGCTCAGATGAGGGTGACTGGGGCCAACGTCCTGACTTTC
CASSAQMRVTGANVLTF
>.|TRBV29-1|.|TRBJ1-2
TGCATTGCGACCGAAAACTATGGCTACACCTTC
CIATENYGYTF
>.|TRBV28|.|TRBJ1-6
TGTGCCAGCAGCCCTGACCAGAATAATTCACCCCTCCACTTT
CASSPDQNNSPLHF
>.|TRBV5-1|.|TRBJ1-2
TGCGCCAGCAGCTTGGGAAGTTGGGGGGATGGCTACACCTTC
CASSLGSWGDGYTF
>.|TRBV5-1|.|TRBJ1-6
TGCGCCAGCAGCTTGAGAGGGGACTCCTATAATTCACCCCTCCACTTT
CASSLRGDSYNSPLHF
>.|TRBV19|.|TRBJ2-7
TGTGCCAGTAGTGTCAATCAGGGATCCTACGAGCAGTACTTC
CASSVNQGSYEQYF
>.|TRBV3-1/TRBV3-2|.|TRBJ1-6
TGTGCCAGCAGCCAAGGGCCTCCTGGTGATTCACCCCTCCACTTT
CASSQGPPGDSPLHF
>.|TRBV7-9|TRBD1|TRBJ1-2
TGTGCCAGCAGCTCCCGGGACAGGGAATTCGGTGGCTACACCTTC
CASSSRDREFGGYTF
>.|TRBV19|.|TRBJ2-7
TGTGCCAGTAGTGACCCACCCCACAGCTACGAGCAGTACTTC
CASSDPPHSYEQYF
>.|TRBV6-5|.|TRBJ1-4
TGTGCCAGCAAAGGGGACCCCGGCGGTGAAAAACTGTTTTTT
CASKGDPGGEKLFF
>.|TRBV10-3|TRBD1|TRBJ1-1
TGTGCCACTAAACTCCAACAGGGGGCGGACACTGAAGCTTTCTTT
CATKLQQGADTEAFF
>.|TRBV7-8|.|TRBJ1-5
TGTGCCAGCAGCTTAGCCGGGAGTCGGGCCAATCAGCCCCAGCATTTT
CASSLAGSRANQPQHF